The 12 T cell receptor beta chains in this list originate from one sample, sequenced in a study of radiotherapy plus CTLA-4 blockade in lung cancer. Clones were sequenced by immunoSEQ multiplex PCR, and TCRdb holds only the in-frame ones, with some missing. This table has 50,000 to 75,000 clones, roughly 80% appearing once. The sample consisted of peripheral blood, taken from a patient treated with radiotherapy plus ipilimumab. The receptors stem from a human donor with non-small cell lung cancer who had a complete response to radiotherapy plus ipilimumab.

CDR3 region: CASSLGLLADSTDTQYF. The CDR3 coding sequence is TGTGCCAGCAGCTTAGGGCTACTAGCGGACAGCACAGATACGCAGTATTTT. The V and J genes are TRBV7-6 and TRBJ2-3; TRBD2 agrees at 8 bases. There are 17 residues in the CDR3. Trimming cost V 1 base and J 0 bases; bases outside gene matches: 6. CDR1 is SGHVS, CDR2 FNYEAQ, per germline.

The rearrangement links TRBV19 to TRBJ1-1, with 7 nucleotides matching TRBD1. V lost 5 bases and J lost 4; bases outside the gene matches: 7. Germline CDR1 LNHDA, CDR2 SQIVND (reference sequence). CDR3 length: 14 amino acids. CDR3: CASSPTGAATEAFF. The CDR3 bases are TGTGCCAGTAGTCCCACAGGGGCCGCCACTGAAGCTTTCTTT.

The chain recombines TRBV6-1 with TRBJ2-1; 8 bases are a match to TRBD2. Per germline, CDR1 MNHNS and CDR2 SASEGT. The CDR3 spans 14 residues. The V segment lost 5 bases and the J segment 6 bases; nucleotides outside the gene matches: 6. CDR3 nucleotides: TGTGCCAGCAGTATAGCGGGATCGGGCAATGAGCAGTTCTTC. Amino acids: CASSIAGSGNEQFF.

The V and J genes are TRBV27 and TRBJ2-1; a possible D gene is TRBD2 (5 bases). Germline V gene sequence: CDR1 MNHEY, CDR2 SMNVEV (reference sequence). This CDR3 is 14 amino acids long. V gave up 2 bases and J gave up 5 bases, with 10 bases separating them. CDR3 bases: TGTGCCAGCAGTTTAGGCGGGTTTAACAATGAGCAGTTCTTC. It codes for CASSLGGFNNEQFF.

The rearrangement links TRBV21-1 to TRBJ1-6; TRBD1, the table's D call, lacks a check against the DNA. TRBV21-1 is reported as a pseudogene. The CDR3 runs 15 residues. The CDR3 spells CASSMTGSYNSPLHF. In DNA form, the CDR3 reads TGTGCCAGCAGCATGACAGGCTCCTATAATTCACCCCTCCACTTT.

CDR3 sequence reads: CASSLDRPEQYV. DNA for the CDR3: TGTGCCAGCAGCTTAGATAGGCCCGAGCAGTACGTC. The genes are TRBV11-2 and TRBJ2-7; D gene uncertain. This CDR3 is built from 12 residues. Germline V CDR1 and CDR2: SGHAT, FQNNGV. V gave up 0 bases and J gave up 6 bases, with 6 bases separating them.

The chain couples TRBV27 to TRBJ1-2; 8 nucleotides match TRBD1. V was clipped by 6 bases and J by 8 bases; unmatched bases: 14. Germline assignment: CDR1 MNHEY and CDR2 SMNVEV (reference sequence). The CDR3 is 15 amino acids. CDR3 nucleotides: TGTGCCAGCAGCCAGAGACGGGACAGGCCGGGAGGCTACACCTTC. Protein: CASSQRRDRPGGYTF.

Written as DNA, the CDR3 is TGTGCCAGCAGCGCCGCGGTGACCTACGAGCAGTACTTC. Protein product: CASSAAVTYEQYF. This chain links TRBV5-4 with TRBJ2-7; D is unresolved. V lost 4 bases, J lost 2 bases, and 10 bases lay in between. Germline CDR1 SGHNT, CDR2 YYREEE (reference sequence). The CDR3 runs 13 residues.

The CDR3 reads CASSEEASGLQETQYF. CDR3 DNA sequence: TGTGCCAGCAGTGAAGAGGCTAGCGGGCTCCAAGAGACCCAGTACTTC. The chain uses TRBV2 and TRBJ2-5, with 8 bases aligning to TRBD2. CDR1 is SNHLY, CDR2 FYNNEI, per germline. The CDR3 extends over 16 amino acids. V shed 1 base, J shed 1 base, and the junction held 5 bases outside the gene matches.

The chain couples TRBV6-6 to TRBJ1-6; weak D call: TRBD1 (6 bases). The CDR3 covers 14 residues. The germline V gene has CDR1 MNHNY and CDR2 SVGAGI (reference sequence). Trimming left V 2 bases short and J 8 bases short, with 10 bases between. CDR3 nucleotides: TGTGCCAGCAGTTACGGAAACAGGGATTCACCCCTCCACTTT. Residues: CASSYGNRDSPLHF.

The count of this clone is one. The chain joins TRBV25-1 to TRBJ1-4; D ambiguous. V lost 3 bases and J lost 7, with 12 bases in between. The germline CDR1 and CDR2 sequences are MGHDK and SYGVNS. This CDR3 is 14 amino acids long. DNA of the CDR3: TGTGCCAGCAGTGATCCTGGGGTTACTGAAAAACTGTTTTTT. This sequence encodes CASSDPGVTEKLFF.

The V and J genes are TRBV10-3 and TRBJ2-1; 9 nucleotides match TRBD1. Germline CDR1 reads ENHRY; CDR2 reads SYGVKD. This CDR3 region has 15 residues. With V trimmed by 4 bases and J by 7 bases, 8 bases remained unmatched. The chain's CDR3 is CAISVQNRGLNEQFF. CDR3 nucleotide sequence: TGTGCCATCAGTGTTCAGAACAGGGGGCTGAATGAGCAGTTCTTC.